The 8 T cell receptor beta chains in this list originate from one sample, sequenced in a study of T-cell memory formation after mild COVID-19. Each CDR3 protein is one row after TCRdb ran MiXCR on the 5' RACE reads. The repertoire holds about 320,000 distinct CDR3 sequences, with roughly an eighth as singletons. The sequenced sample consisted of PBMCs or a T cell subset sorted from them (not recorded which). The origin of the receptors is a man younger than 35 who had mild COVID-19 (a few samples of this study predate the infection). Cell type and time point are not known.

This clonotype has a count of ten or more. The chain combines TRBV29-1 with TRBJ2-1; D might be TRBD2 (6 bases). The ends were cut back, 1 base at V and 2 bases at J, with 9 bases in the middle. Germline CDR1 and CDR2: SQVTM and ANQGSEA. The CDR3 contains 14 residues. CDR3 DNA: TGCAGCGTTGAAGGCGGGGCGACCTACAATGAGCAGTTCTTC. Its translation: CSVEGGATYNEQFF.

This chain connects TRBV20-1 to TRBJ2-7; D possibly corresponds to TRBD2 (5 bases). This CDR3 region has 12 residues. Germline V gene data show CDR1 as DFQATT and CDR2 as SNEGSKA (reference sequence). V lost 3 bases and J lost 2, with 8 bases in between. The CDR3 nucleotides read TGCAGTGCTAGGGTCGGGACCTACGAGCAGTACGTC. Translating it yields CSARVGTYEQYV.

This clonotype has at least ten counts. CDR3 region: CASSFRRTLSTGELFF. The DNA of the CDR3 is TGTGCCAGCAGCTTCCGACGGACACTGTCCACCGGGGAGCTGTTTTTT. V usage is TRBV9 and J usage is TRBJ2-2; D possibly corresponds to TRBD1 (5 bases). Germline values: CDR1 SGDLS, CDR2 YYNGEE. The CDR3 runs 16 residues. V was shortened by 4 bases and J by 4 bases, with 17 bases between the two germline ends.

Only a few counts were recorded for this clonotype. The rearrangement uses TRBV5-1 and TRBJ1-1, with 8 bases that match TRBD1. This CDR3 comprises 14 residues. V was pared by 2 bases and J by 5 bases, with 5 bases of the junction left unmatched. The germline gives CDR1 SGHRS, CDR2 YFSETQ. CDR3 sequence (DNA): TGCGCCAGCAGCTTTCGGACAGGGTATACTGAAGCTTTCTTT. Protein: CASSFRTGYTEAFF.

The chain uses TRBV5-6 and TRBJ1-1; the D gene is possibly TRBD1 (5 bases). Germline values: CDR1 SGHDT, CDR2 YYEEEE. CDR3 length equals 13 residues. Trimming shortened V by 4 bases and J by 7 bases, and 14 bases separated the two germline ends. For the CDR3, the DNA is TGTGCCAGCAGCGTAACAGGTATTAATGAAGCTTTCTTT. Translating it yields CASSVTGINEAFF.

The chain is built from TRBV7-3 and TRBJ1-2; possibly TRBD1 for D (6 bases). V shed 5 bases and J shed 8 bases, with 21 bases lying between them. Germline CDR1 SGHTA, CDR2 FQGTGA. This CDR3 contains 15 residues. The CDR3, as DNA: TGTGCCAGCAGCCCCACCGGGGGGGGGCTGAGGGGCTACACCTTC. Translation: CASSPTGGGLRGYTF.

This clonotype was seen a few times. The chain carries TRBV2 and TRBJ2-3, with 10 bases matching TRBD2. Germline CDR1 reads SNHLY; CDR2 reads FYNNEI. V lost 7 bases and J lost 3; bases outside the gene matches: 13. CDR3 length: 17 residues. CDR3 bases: TGTGCCAGCATGGTTCAGCGGGGGGGGTTTGGTACAGATACGCAGTATTTT. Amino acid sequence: CASMVQRGGFGTDTQYF.

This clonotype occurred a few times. The CDR3 reads CASSQTGPETQYF. In DNA form, the CDR3 reads TGCGCCAGCAGCCAGACAGGGCCAGAGACCCAGTACTTC. This chain joins TRBV4-1 and TRBJ2-5; the match to TRBD1 covers 7 bases. The ends lost 3 bases at V and 4 bases at J; junction bases unmatched: 2. The CDR3 is made up of 13 amino acids. Per germline, CDR1 MGHRA and CDR2 YSYEKL.